Presented here are 12 T cell receptor beta chains from one specimen sequenced in a study of blood T cell repertoires in COVID-19. Profiling relied on immunoSEQ multiplex PCR, and the TCRdb table lists in-frame clones only, not all of them. This table has 200,000 to 300,000 clones, around 90% appearing once. Sequencing was performed on peripheral blood. These receptors all stem from a man aged 60 to 75 who had recovered from COVID-19.

The chain couples TRBV11-2 to TRBJ2-1; TRBD1 is a possible D gene (6 bases). Germline loops: CDR1 SGHAT, CDR2 FQNNGV. V lost 6 bases and J lost 4, with 22 bases in between. This CDR3 comprises 17 residues. The CDR3 bases are TGTGCCAGCAGTGCCTACATCGGCAGGGGTAGATACAATGAGCAGTTCTTC. Residues: CASSAYIGRGRYNEQFF.

This sequence joins TRBV6-5 and TRBJ1-6; 7 bases agree with TRBD1. CDR1 MNHEY and CDR2 SVGAGI come from the germline V gene. This CDR3 is 15 amino acids long. The trim removed 4 bases at V and 7 bases at J, leaving 7 bases unmatched. The CDR3 region has the DNA TGTGCCAGCAGTTCCTACAGGGGAGGAAATTCACCCCTCCACTTT. Amino acids: CASSSYRGGNSPLHF.

The V call is TRBV18, the J call TRBJ2-4; 7 nucleotides agree with TRBD1. This CDR3 is 15 amino acids long. CDR1 KGHSH and CDR2 LQKENI come from the germline V gene. Losses at the gene ends were 4 bases for V and 1 base for J; bases not matched to a gene: 4. The CDR3, as DNA: TGTGCCAGCTCACTCGACAGGGCCGCCAAAAACATTCAGTACTTC. Translation: CASSLDRAAKNIQYF. Full variable domain (rest looked up from reference TRBV18 and TRBJ2-4): NAGVMQNPRHLVRRRGQEARLRCSPMKGHSHVYWYRQLPEEGLKFMVYLQKENIIDESGMPKERFSAEFPKEGPSILRIQQVVRGDSAAYFCASSLDRAAKNIQYFGAGTRLSVL.

The chain employs TRBV27 and TRBJ2-3; D might be TRBD1 (6 bases). Germline V CDR1 and CDR2: MNHEY, SMNVEV (reference sequence). The germline V and J ends were trimmed by 3 bases and 4 bases, with 20 bases remaining between them. This CDR3 is built from 17 residues. This CDR3 reads CASSFGRGAWGPDTQYF. DNA of the CDR3: TGTGCCAGCAGTTTTGGCCGCGGCGCTTGGGGGCCAGATACGCAGTATTTT.

The rearrangement uses TRBV6-5 and TRBJ2-1, with 8 bases that match TRBD2. Germline CDR1 and CDR2: MNHEY and SVGAGI. V trimming: 0 bases; J trimming: 7 bases; junction bases outside the gene matches: 8. The CDR3 is 16 residues long. CDR3 sequence (DNA): TGTGCCAGCAGTTACTCGGCCGGGGGGGCCCAGAATGAGCAGTTCTTC. It is translated as CASSYSAGGAQNEQFF.

The CDR3 region is CASSRGGFGRNEQFF. The CDR3 nucleotides are TGTGCCAGCAGCCGAGGAGGGTTCGGTCGCAATGAGCAGTTCTTC. This chain links TRBV14 with TRBJ2-1; maybe TRBD2 (6 bases). V lost 4 bases and J 6 bases, leaving 16 bases between the germline ends. The CDR3 contains 15 residues. Germline V gene lookup returns CDR1 SGHDN and CDR2 FVKESK.

The chain joins TRBV11-2 to TRBJ1-6; 7 nucleotides align to TRBD1. This CDR3 is built from 14 residues. With V trimmed by 4 bases and J by 8 bases, 5 bases remained unmatched. Germline-derived CDR1 and CDR2 are SGHAT and FQNNGV. CDR3 in DNA: TGTGCCAGCAGCTGGGGACAGAAGCATTCACCCCTCCACTTT. It yields the protein CASSWGQKHSPLHF.

This clone was picked up a small number of times. The V call is TRBV9, the J call TRBJ1-1; no definite D call. V lost 0 bases and J lost 5, with 8 bases in between. This CDR3 has 13 residues. Germline loops: CDR1 SGDLS, CDR2 YYNGEE. The CDR3 here is CASSVAGRTEAFF. The CDR3 DNA reads as TGTGCCAGCAGCGTAGCTGGTAGAACTGAAGCTTTCTTT.

V is TRBV2 and J is TRBJ1-3; no clear D gene. Germline V CDR1 and CDR2: SNHLY, FYNNEI. There are 13 residues in the CDR3. Trimming took off 7 bases at V and 4 bases at J, with 11 bases between the two ends. The CDR3 loop reads CASITEIGNTIYF. The CDR3 region has the DNA TGTGCCAGCATTACAGAAATAGGAAACACCATATATTTT.

This chain links TRBV2 with TRBJ2-7, with TRBD2 matching 9 bases. With V trimmed by 11 bases and J by 5 bases, 13 bases remained unmatched. CDR3 length: 14 residues. CDR1 is SNHLY, CDR2 FYNNEI, per germline. The CDR3 DNA follows: TGTGCCTCACAAACGGCGGGGGGGCCAAACGAGCAGTACTTC. It specifies CASQTAGGPNEQYF.

A single count supports this clone. The V call is TRBV19, the J call TRBJ1-5; the D gene is possibly TRBD1 (5 bases). V gave up 2 bases and J gave up 4 bases, with 9 bases separating them. The length of the CDR3 is 14 residues. Germline CDR1 is LNHDA and CDR2 is SQIVND (reference sequence). CDR3 sequence reads: CASSIRSGNQPQHF. CDR3 nucleotide sequence: TGTGCCAGTAGTATACGGTCAGGGAATCAGCCCCAGCATTTT.

The J gene is TRBJ1-2, the V gene TRBV6-5; TRBD1 is a possible D gene (6 bases). The CDR3 covers 13 residues. The V end lost 9 bases, the J end lost 5 bases, and 16 bases lay between the germline ends. CDR1 MNHEY and CDR2 SVGAGI come from the germline V gene. CDR3 sequence: CASQGRVGYGYTF. In DNA, the CDR3 is TGTGCCAGTCAGGGGCGAGTAGGATATGGCTACACCTTC.